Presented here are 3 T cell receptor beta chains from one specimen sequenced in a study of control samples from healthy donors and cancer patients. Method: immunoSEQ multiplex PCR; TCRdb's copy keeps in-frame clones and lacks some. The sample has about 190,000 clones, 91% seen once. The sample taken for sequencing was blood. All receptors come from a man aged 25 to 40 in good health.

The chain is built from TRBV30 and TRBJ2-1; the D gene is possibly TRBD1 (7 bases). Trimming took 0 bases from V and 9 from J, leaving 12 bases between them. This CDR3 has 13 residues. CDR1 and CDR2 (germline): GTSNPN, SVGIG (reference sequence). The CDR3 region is CAWSVGGGGEQFF. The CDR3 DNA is TGTGCCTGGAGTGTCGGAGGGGGCGGTGAGCAGTTCTTC.

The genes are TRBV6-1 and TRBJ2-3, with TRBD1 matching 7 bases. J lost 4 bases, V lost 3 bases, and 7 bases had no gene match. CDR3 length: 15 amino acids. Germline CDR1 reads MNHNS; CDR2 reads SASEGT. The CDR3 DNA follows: TGTGCCAGCAGTGAGTCGACAGGGACGGCAGATACGCAGTATTTT. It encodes CASSESTGTADTQYF.

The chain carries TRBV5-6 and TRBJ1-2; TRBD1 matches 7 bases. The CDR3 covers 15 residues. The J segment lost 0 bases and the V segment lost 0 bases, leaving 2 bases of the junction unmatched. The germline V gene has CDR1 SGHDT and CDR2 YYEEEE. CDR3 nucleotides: TGTGCCAGCAGCTTGGGGGGGACAGCTAACTATGGCTACACCTTC. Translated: CASSLGGTANYGYTF.